The 19 T cell receptor beta chains below come from one sample, sequenced in a study of tumor-infiltrating lymphocytes in primary liver carcinoma (dated 2017 in TCRdb). Without any cell sorting, total RNA and DNA were extracted together from around 20-30 mg of bulk tissue using the AllPrep DNA/RNA mini kit. The sequencer was an Illumina HiSeq 2500. Starting from about 500 ng total RNA, TCRbeta-specific cDNA was produced by reverse transcription with a constant-region primer and ProtoScript II reverse transcriptase. Construction of the TCRbeta libraries relied on three nested rounds of multiplex PCR, following a slightly modified ARM-PCR procedure. Each of the first two PCR rounds ran for about 10 cycles using multiplex TRBV1-TRBV30 forward primers together with a Cbeta reverse primer. In TCRdb, the public reads were trimmed at Q25 with fastp and aligned with MiXCR, with productive beta chains retained. Rows are unified per CDR3 protein, each entry keeping the most common DNA and genes. Here the sample has around 32,000 distinct CDR3 sequences; about 79% occur a single time. The top ten clonotypes cover roughly 38% of the sample.

Input material: liver tumor tissue from sampling region 5. Read against the paper, the sample's cell subset or site label means: tumor region T5, tumor centre. These receptors came from a man aged 40-49 years with primary liver carcinoma and hepatitis B virus infection.

With regard to this clonotype: Germline and junction disagree at one end, which may indicate a read error. This sequence joins TRBV11-2 and TRBJ2-7; no definite D call. Germline V lookup: CDR1 SGHAT, CDR2 FQNNGV. This CDR3 is built from 14 residues. DNA of the CDR3: TGTGCCAGCAGCCCCCACCGCCTAACCTACGACCAGTACTTC. Translating it yields CASSPHRLTYDQYF.

This clonotype was seen ten or more times. The chain carries TRBV12-3 or TRBV12-4 and TRBJ2-7, with TRBD1 matching over 7 bases. V trimming: 6 bases; J trimming: 1 base; junction bases outside the gene matches: 3. This CDR3 has 13 residues. The CDR3 spells CASRLGQSYEQYF. The CDR3 bases are TGTGCCAGCAGACTGGGACAGTCCTACGAGCAGTACTTC.

About this clonotype: One end of the junction fails to match germline, which may point to a read error. The V call is TRBV6-5, the J call TRBJ2-6, with a weak D call TRBD1 (5 bases). The length of the CDR3 is 17 residues. CDR1 is MNHEY, CDR2 SVGAGI, per germline. This chain's CDR3 is CTSSYYQGLSGANALTF. CDR3 bases: TGTACCAGCAGTTACTATCAGGGTTTATCTGGGGCCAACGCCCTGACTTTC.

V gene TRBV11-2 combines with J gene TRBJ2-7; perhaps TRBD1 as D (6 bases). Germline V CDR1 and CDR2: SGHAT, FQNNGV. V lost 7 bases and J 2 bases, leaving 15 bases between the germline ends. The CDR3 is 14 residues long. The CDR3 spells CASNSGQLAYEQYF. The CDR3 DNA reads TGTGCCAGCAACTCTGGACAGCTGGCCTACGAGCAGTACTTC.

Regarding this clonotype: The CDR3 ends on some other residue instead of the conserved phenylalanine or tryptophan, so this is likely a read error. This chain connects TRBV7-8 to TRBJ2-1, with D hard to call. Germline V gene data show CDR1 as SGHVS and CDR2 as FQNEAQ. V shed 5 bases and J shed 0 bases, with 20 bases lying between them. The CDR3 is made up of 18 amino acids. CDR3 DNA sequence: TGTGCCAGCAGCCCGCTTGGAGACTCAGCCGTCTCCTACAATGAGCAGTTCTTA. Protein: CASSPLGDSAVSYNEQFL.

Comments on this clonotype: The junction and the germline gene differ at one end; a read error may be behind it. This chain uses TRBV5-6 with TRBJ2-7, with D maybe TRBD2 (5 bases). This CDR3 has 12 amino acids. Germline values: CDR1 SGHDT, CDR2 YYEEEE. The CDR3 loop reads CASGPGRDEQYF. The CDR3 DNA sequence: TGCGCCAGCGGCCCTGGAAGAGACGAGCAGTACTTC.

This clonotype was counted many times. The chain links TRBV10-3 to TRBJ2-7; 7 bases map to TRBD1. Germline trimming cut 3 bases from V and 4 bases from J; bases unmatched to any gene: 12. The germline CDR1 and CDR2 sequences are ENHRY and SYGVKD. The CDR3 totals 16 residues. This CDR3 reads CAISETRQGFQYEQYF. CDR3 nucleotides: TGTGCCATCAGTGAAACCAGACAGGGTTTTCAATACGAGCAGTACTTC.

As regards this clonotype: The junction departs from the called germline gene at one end, perhaps through a read error. This chain connects TRBV6-6 to TRBJ2-1; D is perhaps TRBD1 (6 bases). The CDR3 sequence is 17 residues long. Germline V gene lookup returns CDR1 MNHNY and CDR2 SVGAGI (reference sequence). The CDR3 coding sequence is TGTGTCAGCAGTGCCCCGTTGGGGGCGTTAGAATTCAATGAGCAGTTCTTC. Translating gives CVSSAPLGALEFNEQFF.

A remark on this clonotype: The junction and the germline gene differ at one end; a read error may be behind it. The gene calls are TRBV11-2 and TRBJ2-3; D remains ambiguous. The CDR3 consists of 17 residues. CDR1 is SGHAT and CDR2 is FQNNGV in the germline V gene. CDR3 DNA: TGTGCCAACAGCTTAGAGGTGACGTCGTCTAGCACAGATACGCAGTATTTT. It translates to CANSLEVTSSSTDTQYF.

This clonotype was detected only once. This may be a read error, as it is one base from a much larger clone. This likely comes from a read error, as the CDR3 has no conserved phenylalanine or tryptophan at its end. This sequence joins TRBV2 and TRBJ2-7, with 8 positions matching TRBD2. CDR3 length: 13 amino acids. The germline CDR1 and CDR2 sequences are SNHLY and FYNNEI. Trimming at V came to 8 bases and at J to 3 bases, leaving 6 bases not matched to a gene. The CDR3 spells CASDPGGLYEQYL. DNA for the CDR3: TGTGCCAGCGATCCGGGAGGGCTCTACGAGCAGTACCTC.

As to this clonotype: At one of its ends the junction is not consistent with the germline gene, which may arise from a read error. The gene calls are TRBV4-1 and TRBJ1-5; no clear D gene. The CDR3 runs to 17 residues. CDR1 MGHRA and CDR2 YSYEKL come from the germline V gene. CDR3 protein: CASSQDPNPYNNQPQHF. CDR3 bases: TGCGCCAGCAGCCAAGATCCGAACCCTTATAACAATCAGCCCCAACATTTT.

This clonotype was seen at least ten times. The chain recombines TRBV7-9 with TRBJ2-2; D assignment may be TRBD1 or TRBD2 (5 bases each). The V end lost 5 bases, the J end lost 3 bases, and 13 bases lay between the germline ends. Germline lookup yields CDR1 SEHNR and CDR2 FQNEAQ (reference sequence). This CDR3 is built from 15 residues. The CDR3 region is CASSREGIDTGELFF. DNA of the CDR3: TGTGCCAGCAGCCGAGAGGGGATAGACACCGGGGAGCTGTTTTTT.

This clonotype was recorded only once. The junction and the germline gene differ at one end; a read error may be behind it. This chain joins TRBV11-2 and TRBJ2-3, with 7 bases fitting TRBD2. CDR1 SGHAT and CDR2 FQNNGV come from the germline V gene. This CDR3 region has 12 residues. The CDR3 nucleotides read TGTGCCAGCAGCCTAGGACTAGATATGCAGTATTTT. Its translation is CASSLGLDMQYF.

A remark on this clonotype: This may be a read error: a much more frequent sequence differs by one nucleotide. This chain links TRBV7-3 with TRBJ1-6; D not certain. Germline values: CDR1 SGHTA, CDR2 FQGTGA. There are 13 residues in the CDR3. The CDR3 nucleotides read TGTGCCAGCACCTTAACGTATCGTTCACCCCTCCACTTT. Encoded protein: CASTLTYRSPLHF.

As for this clonotype: An end of the junction does not agree with germline; a read error may underlie this. The chain recombines TRBV11-2 with TRBJ2-1; D remains unclear. Germline V gene sequence: CDR1 SGHAT, CDR2 FQNNGV. There are 16 residues in the CDR3. The CDR3 DNA sequence: TGTGCCAGCAGATTAGAGCTCCTGGCGGTAATGAATGAGCAGTTCTTC. Its protein is CASRLELLAVMNEQFF.

This clonotype has a handful of counts. V gene TRBV11-2 combines with J gene TRBJ2-7; 7 positions match TRBD1. Trimming took 0 bases from V and 3 from J; bases not matched to a gene: 8. The germline V gene encodes CDR1 SGHAT and CDR2 FQNNGV. This CDR3 comprises 16 residues. CDR3 sequence: CASSLDLGTENYEQYF. CDR3 DNA sequence: TGTGCCAGCAGCTTAGATCTAGGGACAGAAAACTACGAGCAGTACTTC.

Turning to this clonotype: Mismatch with germline at one junction end may stem from a read error. The chain employs TRBV14 and TRBJ2-1, with D possibly TRBD1 on 5 matching bases. This CDR3 is 16 amino acids long. Germline V gene sequence: CDR1 SGHDN, CDR2 FVKESK. CDR3 sequence: CASSVPGDSSYIEQLF. The CDR3 DNA reads as TGTGCCAGCAGCGTGCCAGGAGACAGCTCCTACATTGAGCAGCTCTTC.

Note on this clonotype: A much larger clonotype is one base distant, so this may be a read error. The CDR3 here is CASSLEGTSLNEQFF. For the CDR3, the DNA is TGTGCCAGCAGTTTAGAGGGGACATCCTTGAATGAGCAGTTCTTC. The chain carries TRBV12-3 or TRBV12-4 and TRBJ2-1; D is possibly TRBD1 (6 bases). V lost 1 base and J 7 bases, leaving 14 bases between the germline ends. The CDR3 runs to 15 residues.

This clonotype was counted between two and nine times. This CDR3 fails to terminate in the conserved phenylalanine or tryptophan, so it likely reflects a read error. The rearrangement links TRBV12-3 or TRBV12-4 to TRBJ1-5; D remains ambiguous. V lost 1 base to trimming and J lost 7 bases, with 5 bases between them. The CDR3 covers 12 residues. CDR3 bases: TGTGCCAGCAGTTTAGGTGACCAGCCCCAGCATTAT. Translating it yields CASSLGDQPQHY.